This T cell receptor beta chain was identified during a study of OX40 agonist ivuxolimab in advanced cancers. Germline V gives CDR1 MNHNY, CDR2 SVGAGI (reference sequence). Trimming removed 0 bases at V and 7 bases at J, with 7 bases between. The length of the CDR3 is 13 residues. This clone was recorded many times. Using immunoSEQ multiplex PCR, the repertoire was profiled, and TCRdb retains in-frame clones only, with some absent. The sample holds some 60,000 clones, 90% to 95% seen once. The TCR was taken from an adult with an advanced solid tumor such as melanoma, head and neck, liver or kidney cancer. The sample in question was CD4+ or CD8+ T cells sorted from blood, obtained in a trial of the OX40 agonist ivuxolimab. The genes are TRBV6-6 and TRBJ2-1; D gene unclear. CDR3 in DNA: TGTGCCAGCAGTTACTCGATGTCAAATGAGCAGTTCTTC. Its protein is CASSYSMSNEQFF.